This T cell receptor (beta chain) was identified in a study of PD-1 blockade in classical Hodgkin lymphoma. A remark on this clone: Its antigen is currently unknown.

V lost 3 bases, J lost 5 bases, and 2 bases stayed unmatched. This CDR3 is 12 amino acids long. The germline CDR1 and CDR2 sequences are GTSNPN and SVGIG (reference sequence). Study-level results: Complete responders possessed baseline diversity comparable to newly diagnosed patients. As was reported, newly diagnosed patients showed lower baseline TCR diversity than healthy donors did. Differences between repertoires have undefined causes, possibly disease activity or prior therapy.

Exposure to brentuximab vedotin varied, and each patient had relapsed following autologous stem cell transplantation. Under best response, outcomes were complete response, partial response or progressive disease. Generated by immunoSEQ multiplex PCR, the TCRdb table keeps only in-frame clones and is missing some. The table records more than 50,000 clones, around 75% of them present only once. The source material was peripheral blood mononuclear cells (PBMCs), sampled before the second cycle of nivolumab. This receptor was identified in a human donor with classical Hodgkin lymphoma. The V call is TRBV30, the J call TRBJ1-2, with 8 bases fitting TRBD1. The CDR3 spells CAWSWTGYGYTF. DNA for the CDR3: TGTGCCTGGAGCTGGACAGGGTATGGCTACACCTTC.